Sequencing of this TCR beta chain was carried out in a study of post-analysis software for immune sequencing data. Libraries were made from TCR beta cDNA, and they carried unique molecular identifiers. Some 500,000 cDNA molecules were obtained per 1 to 10 million input T cells. TCRdb fed the PCR reads into MiXCR, producing one record per CDR3 protein. Among about 820,000 distinct CDR3 sequences listed, approximately 50% were seen once. Sequencing was performed on blood. This TCR was recovered from a girl aged 5-17 years with multiple sclerosis.

The CDR3 loop is CSVPSGTSPRRGYEQYF. The CDR3 DNA follows: TGCAGTGTCCCAAGCGGGACTAGCCCCCGCAGGGGGTACGAGCAGTACTTC. V gene TRBV20-1 combines with J gene TRBJ2-1, with 9 bases identical to TRBD2. The J call is in doubt because the DNA end fits TRBJ2-7 better. This CDR3 is 17 amino acids long. CDR1 is DFQATT and CDR2 is SNEGSKA in the germline V gene (reference sequence).